This T cell receptor beta chain was identified in a study of T cell clusters in autoimmune cytopenias (dated 2019 in TCRdb). At the level of the whole study: Among healthy donor controls, the mean age was approximately 56 years, the median age was approximately 59 years, and about half of the roughly 43 were female. TRB sequencing reached a median depth of around 50,000 reads per sample and yielded a median of about 2,200 distinct TRB clonotypes per sample. Peripheral blood TRB and IGH repertoires were sequenced in autoimmune cytopenia patients at active disease and during treatment follow-up, alongside healthy, CLL and autoimmune hepatitis controls. The goal of the study was to find out whether patients with autoimmune cytopenia have a disease-specific immune repertoire signature that could be used as a blood-based biomarker. For primary cytopenia, the controls were about 26 age-matched healthy donors, and for secondary cytopenia, the controls were 13 to 15 age-matched CLL patients. Autoimmune hepatitis repertoires were compared against fewer than 30 age- and sex-matched healthy donors. On the study overall, not on this receptor specifically: The cluster-lack signature was not observed for secondary cytopenia versus CLL, as the signature was apparently masked by the dominant lymphoma-associated repertoire. The TRB repertoire shifts, including less even repertoires in secondary cytopenia and CLL, mostly reflected lymphoma bias and not autoimmunity. The T cell clusters were defined only in silico, and the functional role of the clusters was left to be validated experimentally. A lack of physiological T cell clusters in primary autoimmune cytopenia patients was suggested by GLIPH, as 51 clusters were found to be exclusive to healthy donors versus roughly 15 exclusive to patients. Healthy donors showed approximately 3.3-fold more exclusive TRB clusters than active autoimmune hepatitis patients, consistent with an autoimmunity-wide signature.

Per sample, roughly 240 ng of peripheral blood genomic DNA, 35,000 to 40,000 genome equivalents, was used for TRB amplification. To note about this clonotype: There is no known antigen for this receptor.

TRB rearrangements were amplified by multiplex PCR following a touch-down protocol, with the TRB-A and TRB-B primer pools mixed in one tube. Illumina adapters and sample indices were attached to the amplicons through two consecutive PCR reactions using Phusion HS II polymerase. Amplicons were gel-purified with the NucleoSpin Gel and PCR Clean-up kit, then quantified by Qubit and quality-checked on an Agilent 2100 Bioanalyzer. Sequencing of the libraries was performed on an Illumina MiSeq with 600-cycle, single-indexed, paired-end runs. Per the original workflow: MiXCR version 2.1.12 with the default MiXCR reference library was used to align and assemble TRB reads. A clone was defined by each unique CDR3 nucleotide sequence, and analysis was restricted to productive sequences with at least two reads. To assess repertoire diversity, an R script computed alpha-parameterized diversity profiles (alpha 0 to 5), which included the Shannon (alpha 1) and Simpson (alpha 2) indices. The tcR package was used to compute combinatorial TRB VJ usage, which was then compared between cohorts by principal component analysis with ade4. Using GLIPH, TCRbeta CDR3s were clustered on pairs of cohorts matched for age and read depth, and a Wilcoxon test was used to compare cluster frequencies. With the reads reprocessed by TCRdb, a single entry stands for each CDR3 protein sequence and no DNA is reported. For this entry, the V and J calls and clone size follow TCRdb and not the study's own pipeline. The table held for this sample gives thousands of distinct CDR3 sequences. Around a third of the sample rests with the top ten.

CDR1 and CDR2, per the germline V gene (reference sequence), are LNHNV and YYDKDF. The CDR3 starts with the cysteine, ends with the phenylalanine, and has 13 residues. No DNA has been recorded. The same sample was also studied in work on T cell repertoires in aging, cancer and after chemotherapy. Reported in the second study: Six donor age groups were covered, ranging from 30 or younger up to 70 or older, and each group contained at least three individuals. Healthy donor control TCR repertoires were recorded over several months to years and showed clear clonal overlap across re-sampling. In total, the full dataset held about 8.8 million TCR reads. Untreated patients with hematological or solid cancers showed significantly lower blood TCR diversity and higher clonality than age-matched healthy donors. In healthy donors, the decline in TCR diversity with age was mainly explained by loss of richness, whereas in cancer patients loss of evenness was also found to contribute. An increase in median generation probability over the chemotherapy interval was observed in both cancer cohorts, suggesting that the repertoire was reconstituted through rebound thymic output. It was noted by the authors that conclusions about immunological memory after chemotherapy cannot be drawn from the repertoire data. To examine immunoaging and T cell reconstitution after chemotherapy, the study profiled TCR beta repertoires in peripheral blood from healthy donors and cancer patients. Alongside fewer than 100 healthy donors serving as a reference group, the cohort included approximately 220 cancer patients, of whom approximately 94 had hematological cancers and some 130 had solid cancers. MiXCR versions 2.12 and 3.0.5 were used to process the TRB sequences. Repertoire metrics included Shannon diversity, evenness, clonality (one minus evenness), and alpha-parameterized diversity profiles from alpha 0 to 5. The IGoR algorithm was used to compute generation probabilities of clones in paired pre- and post-chemotherapy samples.

The sequenced material came from peripheral blood. This receptor chain uses TRBV15 and TRBJ1-4. The receptor's source is a human donor in good health. The CDR3 sequence is CATSRAPIEKLFF.